One sample yielded the 28 T cell receptor beta chains listed below, sequenced in a study of Tregs in tolerant kidney transplant recipients. The protocol was immunoSEQ multiplex PCR, while the TCRdb copy is restricted to in-frame clones and leaves out a portion. Of 200,000 to 300,000 clones listed, 80% to 85% were seen once; the top ten hold around 0.64%. Sequenced material: CD4+ T cells from blood. The receptors shown here come from a human donor in good health.

The genes are TRBV5-1 and TRBJ2-1; tentatively, D is TRBD2 (6 bases). CDR1 and CDR2 (germline): SGHRS, YFSETQ. The CDR3 has 16 amino acids. V lost 1 base and J 0 bases, leaving 11 bases between the germline ends. CDR3 in DNA: TGCGCCAGCAGCTTGAACACCGGGAGCTCCTACAATGAGCAGTTCTTC. As protein: CASSLNTGSSYNEQFF. The full variable domain, in which reference TRBV5-1 and TRBJ2-1 provide the parts outside the CDR3, is KAGVTQTPRYLIKTRGQQVTLSCSPISGHRSVSWYQQTPGQGLQFLFEYFSETQRNKGNFPGRFSGRQFSNSRSEMNVSTLELGDSALYLCASSLNTGSSYNEQFFGPGTRLTVL.

This sequence joins TRBV18 and TRBJ2-7; TRBD1 aligns across 8 bases. The CDR3 sequence is 15 residues long. Looked up from germline, CDR1 is KGHSH and CDR2 is LQKENI. Germline trimming cut 2 bases from V and 0 bases from J; bases unmatched to any gene: 3. The CDR3 sequence: CASSPRTGSSYEQYF. The CDR3 DNA follows: TGTGCCAGCTCACCAAGGACAGGGAGCTCCTACGAGCAGTACTTC.

The rearrangement joins TRBV29-1 to TRBJ1-5; a possible D gene is TRBD1 (5 bases). Germline V gene data show CDR1 as SQVTM and CDR2 as ANQGSEA. This CDR3 is 14 amino acids long. Trimming cost V 3 bases and J 11 bases, with 20 bases left between them. Here the CDR3 DNA reads TGCAGCGTTGATTCTTTCAGGGCAGGTTTGGCCCAGCATTTT. Residues: CSVDSFRAGLAQHF.

There are a few counts of this clone. The V and J genes are TRBV15 and TRBJ1-5; D may be TRBD1 (5 bases). The germline CDR1 and CDR2 sequences are LNHNV and YYDKDF (reference sequence). CDR3 length: 14 amino acids. V lost 1 base and J 7 bases, leaving 11 bases between the germline ends. The CDR3 region has the DNA TGTGCCACCAGCAGAGGGGGGGTCGGACAGCCCCAGCATTTT. This gives the protein CATSRGGVGQPQHF.

This chain links TRBV29-1 with TRBJ2-7; 8 nucleotides match TRBD2. Germline trimming cut 6 bases from V and 0 bases from J; bases unmatched to any gene: 7. Germline-derived CDR1 and CDR2 are SQVTM and ANQGSEA. The CDR3 spans 14 residues. The CDR3, as DNA: TGCAGCGTGACTACTAGCGGTAGCTCCTACGAGCAGTACTTC. Translated, it gives CSVTTSGSSYEQYF.

The sample holds one count of this clone. The V and J genes are TRBV15 and TRBJ2-7, with 10 bases fitting TRBD2. V trimming: 1 base; J trimming: 0 bases; junction bases outside the gene matches: 3. The germline V gene has CDR1 LNHNV and CDR2 YYDKDF (reference sequence). The CDR3 is made up of 16 amino acids. CDR3 residues: CATSRGTSGNSYEQYF. The CDR3 DNA reads as TGTGCCACCAGCAGAGGGACTAGCGGCAACTCCTACGAGCAGTACTTC.

The chain joins TRBV5-6 to TRBJ2-2; TRBD1 aligns across 8 bases. Germline CDR1 and CDR2: SGHDT and YYEEEE. The J segment lost 0 bases and the V segment lost 5 bases, leaving 6 bases of the junction unmatched. The length of the CDR3 is 16 residues. This CDR3 is CASSFTGGPNTGELFF. The CDR3 region has the DNA TGTGCCAGCAGTTTTACAGGGGGGCCGAACACCGGGGAGCTGTTTTTT.

V is TRBV18 and J is TRBJ1-4; no reliable D call. Per germline, CDR1 KGHSH and CDR2 LQKENI. The germline V and J ends were trimmed by 3 bases and 1 base, with 6 bases remaining between them. The CDR3 consists of 14 residues. The CDR3 is CASSPAVTNEKLFF. The CDR3 DNA reads TGTGCCAGCTCACCTGCGGTAACTAATGAAAAACTGTTTTTT. The variable domain in full, with the rest retrieved from reference TRBV18 and TRBJ1-4, is NAGVMQNPRHLVRRRGQEARLRCSPMKGHSHVYWYRQLPEEGLKFMVYLQKENIIDESGMPKERFSAEFPKEGPSILRIQQVVRGDSAAYFCASSPAVTNEKLFFGSGTQLSVL.

The V and J genes are TRBV5-1 and TRBJ2-1, with a weak D call TRBD2 (7 bases). This CDR3 contains 13 residues. Trimming took off 2 bases at V and 7 bases at J, with 10 bases between the two ends. CDR1 is SGHRS and CDR2 is YFSETQ in the germline V gene. The CDR3 reads CASSLGGANEQFF. Here the CDR3 DNA reads TGCGCCAGCAGCTTAGGGGGGGCAAATGAGCAGTTCTTC. Full variable domain (remainder filled in from reference TRBV5-1 and TRBJ2-1): KAGVTQTPRYLIKTRGQQVTLSCSPISGHRSVSWYQQTPGQGLQFLFEYFSETQRNKGNFPGRFSGRQFSNSRSEMNVSTLELGDSALYLCASSLGGANEQFFGPGTRLTVL.

In its sample, this clone was seen a few times. This chain joins TRBV6-4 and TRBJ2-7, with D perhaps TRBD2 (6 bases). Germline V gene data show CDR1 as MRHNA and CDR2 as SNTAGT. Between the trimmed V and J ends, which lost 3 bases and 6 bases, there was a span of 12 bases. This CDR3 has 13 amino acids. The CDR3 sequence: CASSESGGTEQYF. CDR3 DNA sequence: TGTGCCAGCAGTGAGTCTGGGGGGACCGAGCAGTACTTC.

The V gene is TRBV7-6, the J gene TRBJ2-1; a weak D match, TRBD1 (6 bases). This CDR3 spans 15 amino acids. Germline V lookup: CDR1 SGHVS, CDR2 FNYEAQ. Trimming pared 1 base from V and 3 bases from J, leaving 10 bases between. Here the CDR3 reads CASSLGGTSYNEQFF. CDR3 nucleotides: TGTGCCAGCAGCTTAGGTGGGACAAGCTACAATGAGCAGTTCTTC.

The chain has TRBV7-9 and TRBJ1-1; D is perhaps TRBD1 (5 bases). The CDR3 is made up of 14 amino acids. Between the trimmed V and J ends, which lost 7 bases and 5 bases, there was a span of 17 bases. CDR1 SEHNR and CDR2 FQNEAQ come from the germline V gene (reference sequence). The CDR3 bases are TGTGCCAGCACCCGGGGCAGGGTAGGAACTGAAGCTTTCTTT. Its translation: CASTRGRVGTEAFF.

The rearrangement uses TRBV5-5 and TRBJ2-7, with 10 positions matching TRBD2. Germline CDR1 reads SGHKS; CDR2 reads YYEKEE (reference sequence). V was clipped by 3 bases and J by 5 bases; unmatched bases: 5. This CDR3 is built from 14 residues. The CDR3 sequence is CASSSLAGEHEQYF. CDR3 nucleotides: TGTGCCAGCAGCTCTCTAGCGGGAGAACACGAGCAGTACTTC.

This chain uses TRBV5-1 with TRBJ2-7; no clear D. V was pared by 0 bases and J by 1 base, with 14 bases between. CDR1 is SGHRS and CDR2 is YFSETQ in the germline V gene. The CDR3 length is 16 residues. The CDR3 DNA follows: TGCGCCAGCAGCTTGGGAATAGGCAGAACATCCTACGAGCAGTACTTC. This sequence encodes CASSLGIGRTSYEQYF.

J is TRBJ1-1 and V is TRBV19; TRBD1 is a possible D gene (5 bases). The CDR3 totals 13 residues. Trimming stripped 3 bases from V and 2 bases from J, with 7 bases between. Germline loops: CDR1 LNHDA, CDR2 SQIVND (reference sequence). This chain's CDR3 is CASSMTDNTEAFF. Written as DNA, the CDR3 is TGTGCCAGTAGTATGACAGATAACACTGAAGCTTTCTTT.

V usage is TRBV7-2 and J usage is TRBJ1-5; maybe TRBD1 (5 bases). The germline V and J ends were trimmed by 1 base and 8 bases, with 12 bases remaining between them. CDR3 length: 14 amino acids. Germline assignment: CDR1 SGHTA and CDR2 FQGNSA. CDR3: CASSLDRGWKPQHF. The CDR3 DNA follows: TGTGCCAGCAGCTTAGATCGGGGGTGGAAGCCCCAGCATTTT. The whole variable domain, remainder taken from reference TRBV7-2 and TRBJ1-5, is GAGVSQSPSNKVTEKGKDVELRCDPISGHTALYWYRQSLGQGLEFLIYFQGNSAPDKSGLPSDRFSAERTGGSVSTLTIQRTQQEDSAVYLCASSLDRGWKPQHFGDGTRLSIL.

The rearrangement links TRBV6-4 to TRBJ2-3; the D gene could be TRBD1 or TRBD2 (7 bases each). V was pared by 4 bases and J by 1 base, with 15 bases between. CDR3 length equals 16 residues. CDR1 and CDR2 (germline): MRHNA, SNTAGT. This chain's CDR3 is CASSVDRAGGTDTQYF. CDR3 nucleotides: TGTGCCAGCAGTGTCGACAGGGCGGGGGGCACAGATACGCAGTATTTT.

This chain connects TRBV2 to TRBJ2-7, with 7 bases that match TRBD2. Germline assignment: CDR1 SNHLY and CDR2 FYNNEI. This CDR3 has 12 residues. J was trimmed by 3 bases and V by 7 bases; bases with no gene match: 3. CDR3 sequence: CASNQRGYEQYF. DNA of the CDR3: TGTGCCAGCAATCAGCGGGGCTACGAGCAGTACTTC. Full variable domain (rest looked up from reference TRBV2 and TRBJ2-7): EPEVTQTPSHQVTQMGQEVILRCVPISNHLYFYWYRQILGQKVEFLVSFYNNEISEKSEIFDDQFSVERPDGSNFTLKIRSTKLEDSAMYFCASNQRGYEQYFGPGTRLTVT.

CDR3 sequence reads: CASRRQGTNTEAFF. As DNA, the CDR3 is TGTGCCAGCAGGAGACAGGGCACTAACACTGAAGCTTTCTTT. The rearrangement joins TRBV6-4 to TRBJ1-1; 7 positions agree with TRBD1. This CDR3 is 14 amino acids long. In germline, CDR1 is MRHNA, CDR2 SNTAGT. V shed 6 bases, J shed 2 bases, and the junction held 6 bases outside the gene matches.

The chain recombines TRBV13 with TRBJ2-3; 11 positions match TRBD2. After removal of 8 bases from V and 2 bases from J, the junction contained 12 bases not matched to a gene. This CDR3 is built from 17 residues. CDR1 is PRHDT, CDR2 FYEKMQ, per germline (reference sequence). The CDR3 sequence: CASGRYTSGRSTDTQYF. The CDR3, as DNA: TGTGCCAGCGGTCGCTATACTAGCGGGAGATCCACAGATACGCAGTATTTT.

This clone was detected only once. The chain couples TRBV5-5 to TRBJ2-2, with 14 bases fitting TRBD2. V dropped 2 bases and J dropped 5; count of bases not matched to a gene: 5. The CDR3 spans 17 residues. Looked up from germline, CDR1 is SGHKS and CDR2 is YYEKEE (reference sequence). CDR3 in DNA: TGTGCCAGCAGCTTTGCCGGGACTAGCGGGAGTACCGGGGAGCTGTTTTTT. Protein product: CASSFAGTSGSTGELFF.

This chain's CDR3 is CASSVASGLSGTGELFF. The CDR3 bases are TGTGCCAGCAGCGTCGCTAGCGGGTTATCAGGCACCGGGGAGCTGTTTTTT. The chain links TRBV9 to TRBJ2-2; 8 positions match TRBD2. The CDR3 runs to 17 residues. With 2 bases clipped from V and 4 bases from J, the junction kept 10 bases outside the gene matches. The germline V gene has CDR1 SGDLS and CDR2 YYNGEE.

The V call is TRBV6-5, the J call TRBJ1-1; D gene ambiguous. Per the germline V gene, CDR1 is MNHEY and CDR2 is SVGAGI. Between the trimmed V and J ends, which lost 0 bases and 8 bases, there was a span of 10 bases. The CDR3 consists of 13 residues. CDR3 nucleotides: TGTGCCAGCAGTTACTCGAGAAGAAGGGAAGCTTTCTTT. Translating it yields CASSYSRRREAFF.

The V gene is TRBV18, the J gene TRBJ1-6; TRBD1 aligns across 8 bases. This CDR3 is 14 amino acids long. Germline CDR1 and CDR2: KGHSH and LQKENI. The V gene end was trimmed by 4 bases and the J gene end by 7 bases; junction bases not matched to a gene: 3. In DNA form, the CDR3 reads TGTGCCAGCTCACTCGACAGGGGAAATTCACCCCTCCACTTT. It encodes CASSLDRGNSPLHF.

The V and J genes are TRBV9 and TRBJ2-5, with D perhaps matching TRBD2 (6 bases). This CDR3 comprises 15 residues. The ends were cut back, 0 bases at V and 2 bases at J, with 11 bases in the middle. Germline V gene lookup returns CDR1 SGDLS and CDR2 YYNGEE. The CDR3 nucleotides are TGTGCCAGCAGCGTAGCCCCAGGGAGGCAAGAGACCCAGTACTTC. As protein: CASSVAPGRQETQYF.

In its sample, this clone was seen a few times. V is TRBV11-2 and J is TRBJ2-2; D is unresolved. CDR1 is SGHAT, CDR2 FQNNGV, per germline. V shed 5 bases and J shed 0 bases, with 4 bases lying between them. This CDR3 contains 13 residues. The CDR3 bases are TGTGCCAGCAGCAACACGAACACCGGGGAGCTGTTTTTT. This sequence encodes CASSNTNTGELFF.

The V and J genes are TRBV7-9 and TRBJ2-5; the D is unclear. The CDR3 length is 11 residues. Trimming took off 6 bases at V and 9 bases at J, with 11 bases between the two ends. Germline values: CDR1 SEHNR, CDR2 FQNEAQ (reference sequence). CDR3 nucleotides: TGTGCCAGCAGTAGTTCATGGGCCCAGTACTTC. Residues: CASSSSWAQYF.

This clone was found once. V gene TRBV6-5 combines with J gene TRBJ1-1; 9 bases line up with TRBD1. Germline loops: CDR1 MNHEY, CDR2 SVGAGI. This CDR3 contains 12 residues. J gave up 7 bases and V 6 bases, and 3 bases lay outside the gene matches. CDR3 sequence: CASRQGAGEAFF. DNA for the CDR3: TGTGCCAGCAGACAGGGGGCTGGTGAAGCTTTCTTT.